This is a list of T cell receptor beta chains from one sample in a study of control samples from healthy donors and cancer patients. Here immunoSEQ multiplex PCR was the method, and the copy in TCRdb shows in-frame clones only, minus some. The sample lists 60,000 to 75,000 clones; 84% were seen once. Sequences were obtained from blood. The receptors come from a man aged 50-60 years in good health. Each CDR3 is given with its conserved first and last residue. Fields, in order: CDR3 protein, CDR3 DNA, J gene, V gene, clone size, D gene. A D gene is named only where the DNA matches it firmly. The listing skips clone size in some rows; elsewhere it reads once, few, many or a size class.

CDR3: CASSLIPRVSYEQYF
DNA: TGTGCCAGCAGTTTAATCCCGAGGGTCTCGTACGAGCAGTACTTC
J: TRBJ2-7
V: TRBV27
size: NA
D: NA

CDR3: CASSLGPSEQYF
DNA: TGTGCCAGCAGCCTCGGGCCCAGCGAGCAGTACTTC
J: TRBJ2-7
V: TRBV5-5
size: NA
D: NA

CDR3: CASSQGTAMAGDTDTQYF
DNA: TGTGCCAGCAGCCAAGGAACTGCTATGGCGGGAGACACAGATACGCAGTATTTT
J: TRBJ2-3
V: TRBV4-2
size: NA
D: TRBD2

CDR3: CASSRTQITGANTEAFF
DNA: TGTGCCAGCAGTCGGACTCAAATCACAGGGGCGAACACTGAAGCTTTCTTT
J: TRBJ1-1
V: TRBV6-6
size: NA
D: TRBD1

CDR3: CATSAPGRGTYGYTF
DNA: TGTGCCACCAGTGCGCCGGGAAGAGGGACCTATGGCTACACCTTC
J: TRBJ1-2
V: TRBV24-1
size: once
D: NA

CDR3: CASSLGSREKLFF
DNA: TGTGCCAGCAGTCTCGGGTCGAGGGAAAAACTGTTTTTT
J: TRBJ1-4
V: TRBV28
size: NA
D: NA

CDR3: CATLGGPRNIQYF
DNA: TGTGCCACCCTCGGGGGCCCCAGGAACATTCAGTACTTC
J: TRBJ2-4
V: TRBV28
size: NA
D: NA

CDR3: CASSLDGGGAKQFF
DNA: TGTGCCAGCAGCTTAGACGGCGGGGGGGCGAAACAGTTCTTC
J: TRBJ2-1
V: TRBV7-2
size: NA
D: TRBD2

CDR3: CASTPQGTAGANVLTF
DNA: TGTGCCAGCACCCCGCAGGGTACAGCTGGGGCCAACGTCCTGACTTTC
J: TRBJ2-6
V: TRBV6-2/TRBV6-3
size: NA
D: NA

CDR3: CASSLTDLYGYTF
DNA: TGTGCCAGCAGCTTAACAGATCTCTATGGCTACACCTTC
J: TRBJ1-2
V: TRBV11-2
size: NA
D: NA

CDR3: CASTVLGATYEQYF
DNA: TGTGCCAGCACAGTACTGGGGGCTACGTACGAGCAGTACTTC
J: TRBJ2-7
V: TRBV7-9
size: NA
D: NA

CDR3: CASSQEADSNQPQHF
DNA: TGTGCCAGCAGCCAAGAAGCAGATAGCAATCAGCCCCAGCATTTT
J: TRBJ1-5
V: TRBV4-2
size: NA
D: NA

CDR3: CASRYRDSQNTEAFF
DNA: TGTGCCAGCAGGTACCGGGACAGCCAGAACACTGAAGCTTTCTTT
J: TRBJ1-1
V: TRBV6-5
size: NA
D: TRBD1

CDR3: CASSYRGVARETQYF
DNA: TGTGCCAGCAGCTACAGGGGCGTGGCGAGGGAGACCCAGTACTTC
J: TRBJ2-5
V: TRBV4-2
size: NA
D: TRBD1

CDR3: CASCLRGPGQGRSQPQHF
DNA: TGTGCCAGCTGCCTTAGGGGCCCGGGACAGGGGAGGAGTCAGCCCCAGCATTTT
J: TRBJ1-5
V: TRBV27
size: NA
D: TRBD1

CDR3: CASSLRWTSGLASNTGELFF
DNA: TGCGCCAGCAGCCTAAGATGGACTAGCGGGTTGGCTTCGAACACCGGGGAGCTGTTTTTT
J: TRBJ2-2
V: TRBV4-3
size: NA
D: TRBD2

CDR3: CAIRGRDTGELFF
DNA: TGTGCCATCAGGGGGCGGGACACCGGGGAGCTGTTTTTT
J: TRBJ2-2
V: TRBV10-3
size: NA
D: NA

CDR3: CASSEPIGGRSEKLFF
DNA: TGTGCCAGTAGTGAACCTATCGGGGGAAGGAGTGAAAAACTGTTTTTT
J: TRBJ1-4
V: TRBV19
size: few
D: NA

CDR3: CATSDSGYGEGRNAGYTF
DNA: TGTGCCACCAGTGATTCCGGTTACGGGGAGGGGCGTAATGCTGGCTACACCTTC
J: TRBJ1-2
V: TRBV24-1
size: NA
D: NA

CDR3: CASSYAQKNQPQHF
DNA: TGTGCCAGCAGTTACGCGCAGAAGAATCAGCCCCAGCATTTT
J: TRBJ1-5
V: TRBV6-6
size: NA
D: NA

CDR3: CASQLTGETLLFF
DNA: TGTGCCAGCCAGCTTACAGGGGAAACCCTCCTTTTCTTC
J: TRBJ1-2
V: TRBV19
size: NA
D: TRBD1

CDR3: CASRGQGAREQYF
DNA: TGTGCCAGCAGGGGCCAGGGGGCGCGAGAGCAGTACTTC
J: TRBJ2-7
V: TRBV5-5
size: NA
D: TRBD1

CDR3: CASSGRDRTYTGELFF
DNA: TGTGCCAGCAGTGGAAGAGACAGGACTTACACCGGGGAGCTGTTTTTT
J: TRBJ2-2
V: TRBV2
size: NA
D: NA

CDR3: CAVDSGAGEQYF
DNA: TGTGCCGTGGACTCGGGGGCTGGCGAGCAGTACTTC
J: TRBJ2-7
V: TRBV19
size: NA
D: NA